Below, one T cell receptor (beta chain) is given with its context. Its target antigen remains unknown. No qualities accompany the bases; no much larger clone lies one base away. Trimming costs V 4 bases and J 0 bases, and their ends lie 11 bases apart. The CDR1 and CDR2 encoded by the germline V gene are SGHRS and YFSETQ. The CDR3 spans 16 residues, from the cysteine through the phenylalanine. Left in the record is the CDR3 DNA by itself, 48 bases read in frame from the first base. These data belong to a study of cytomegalovirus exposure and HLA in healthy donors (dated by TCRdb to the late 2010s). With respect to the entire study: In an earlier analysis of roughly 590 of the donors, around 300 Gb of sequence data and 120 million or so unique TCR beta sequences from 150 million to 200 million T cells were reported. An early release that covered about 600 HLA-typed donors contained approximately 320 gigabases of sequencing data and tens of millions of unique TCR sequences. Among the approximately 400 genotyped donors, approximately 82% belonged to the genetic ancestry cluster associated with self-reported Caucasian donors. The aim of the study was to test whether cataloging public T cell receptors could identify signatures of past pathogen exposure. The study profiled the T cell repertoires of some 610 subjects by immunosequencing and related them to cytomegalovirus serostatus. In addition to the first cohort of 666 subjects, a separate validation cohort of 120 different subjects was used. High-throughput TCR immunosequencing, statistical association of individual TCRs with disease status, and machine learning were combined to predict cytomegalovirus infection status. To study patterns of TCR occurrence, a later analysis re-analyzed previously published TCR beta repertoires from 666 donors and added high-resolution HLA genotyping. In the later analysis, no new phenotypic data were used to find candidate immune exposures; instead, reliance was placed on TCR beta sequences and their occurrence across donors. To decide whether each TCR beta V gene segment behaved as functional or pseudogenic, an earlier analysis of approximately 620 of the donors relied on high-throughput TCR beta sequencing. Donor age, sex, ethnicity and CMV serostatus were collected together with the repertoire data. Genome-wide SNP genotypes for about 60% of the roughly 700 donors were used in a later genetic analysis, which treated that subset as a discovery cohort. Every discovery cohort repertoire had been produced on one sequencing platform. Class I and class II HLA loci were covered by the typing at four-digit resolution. The number of donors typed differed by locus, with 629-630 for A, B, C, DRB1 and DQB1, roughly 550 for DQA1, 600 to 610 for DPA1, and around 460 for DPB1. Because of strong linkage in the cohort, 4 to 6 DR-DQ haplotypes were treated as single units for association and clustering. Among about 400 genotyped donors of the cohort, an average of approximately 240,000 unique TCR beta nucleotide sequences was sequenced per donor, of which about 18% were non-productive. Study-level results and caveats: Assigning TCR associations to individual alleles was difficult when HLA alleles, especially DR and DQ, strongly co-occurred. Broadly in line with IMGT annotations, most TCR beta V segments showed up in productive rearrangements about 90% or about 30% of the time in an earlier analysis of approximately 640 of the donors. Some IMGT-functional V segments, including TRBV6-2 and TRBV6-3, could not be distinguished by the 87-base-pair reads and were therefore excluded. In vitro tests confirmed that a few of the cytomegalovirus-associated TCR beta chains recognize cytomegalovirus antigens. In a later analysis, several top co-occurrence clusters were reported to appear linked to parvovirus B19, influenza, CMV and Epstein-Barr virus. In a later analysis, HLA-associated TCR beta chains were found to be more clonally expanded and to have lower generation probabilities than equally common non-associated chains. HLA typing was unavailable for some donors at each locus, so association tests used only the typed subset. The classifier was reported to diagnose cytomegalovirus status with high specificity and sensitivity in both the original cohort and the validation cohort. V-gene and J-gene trimming of TCR beta chains was associated with a missense DCLRE1C variant in a later genetic analysis, and the association was replicated in an independent cohort. The presence/absence analyses assumed that sequencing depth was roughly uniform across donors, and that assumption may not be true. The authors suggested that the approach could potentially be extended to other disease states and immunological phenotypes. The cohort was sequenced for TCR beta chains only, and without alpha or paired-chain data the features that could be detected were limited. In a later analysis, most CMV-associated TCR beta chains were found to appear HLA-restricted, with HLA associations seemingly driven largely by CMV exposure. While some public TCRs were present in many individuals, most TCR sequences turned up only very rarely across donors. The study gave a list of about 150 TCR beta chains associated with cytomegalovirus. The sequencing pipeline was judged likely to have produced a cluster of highly shared sequence variants as a technical artifact. Linkage disequilibrium might explain the correlated functional status among segregating V segments, but an unknown experimental factor could not be excluded. A later analysis associated 16,951 TCR beta sequences with specific HLA alleles at a false discovery rate of 0.05. Approximately 18 rarely observed V segments, including chromosome 9 orphons, were excluded from the earlier analysis of about 600 of the donors because counts were too low. A later analysis found that TCR association rates varied across HLA loci, with DRB1 alleles showing the most associated TCRs and HLA-C alleles the fewest. A further reported finding was that TCR beta sequences accurately predicted the HLA-A and HLA-B alleles for most subjects in the first cohort. According to a later genetic analysis, donors in an Asian-associated ancestry cluster had fewer N-insertions in productive TCRs than the roughly 670-donor mean. CMV serostatus was the only immune exposure information available for the cohort.

The library was prepared using the immunoSEQ multiplex PCR assay. A mixture of 60 forward primers for TCR Vbeta segments and 13 reverse primers for TCR Jbeta segments was used in the multiplex PCR. A multiplex PCR assay on genomic DNA amplified the CDR3 region of rearranged TCR beta genes. The Illumina HiSeq System was used to sequence the amplified TCR beta libraries as 87-base-pair reads. The study's processing was this. A later analysis counted around 72 million unique TCR beta chains across the 666 repertoires, and about 10 million of these chains were shared by at least two donors. Raw reads were error-corrected and collapsed into unique sequences with a nearest-neighbor algorithm that merged closely related sequences to remove PCR and sequencing errors. V, D and J gene segments were assigned by aligning CDR3 sequences to IMGT reference sequences. For a sequence to be retained, a match of at least six nucleotides to both a V gene segment and a J gene segment was required. Rearrangements were called productive when the CDR3 lacked stop codons and stayed in frame with V and J; all others were non-productive. CDR3 was defined by IMGT convention, running from the second conserved V-encoded cysteine to the conserved J-encoded phenylalanine. In an earlier analysis of 587 of the donors, sequences lacking an unambiguous match to a single V gene segment were excluded. In an earlier analysis of roughly 500 of the donors, V segments were called functional above 56.7% productive rearrangements and were called segregating when the between-donor standard deviation exceeded 5%. To diagnose cytomegalovirus status from the catalog of TCR beta chain sequences, a statistical classification framework was built. In a later analysis, TCR nucleotide sequences were compared against IMGT/GENE-DB human TR gene sequences so that V and J genes could be assigned. The TCRdist pipeline was used in a later analysis to assign CDR3 sequences and most-parsimonious VDJ recombination scenarios. In a later analysis, each TCR beta chain was defined by its CDR3 amino acid sequence together with its V-gene family, and reads without a unique V-gene family were excluded. In a later analysis, 550 to 650 highly shared, low-generation-probability nucleotide sequences were removed to address suspected cross-contamination and a sequencing artifact. For each public chain, a later analysis derived a clonal expansion index from normalized ranks of inferred template counts within each repertoire. In a later analysis, generation probabilities were computed with a VDJ recombination model fitted to out-of-frame rearrangements, and the resulting probabilities were checked against IGoR. In a later analysis, hypergeometric tests were used to score TCR-TCR, TCR-HLA and TCR-CMV co-occurrence, with a repertoire-size bias correction applied to TCR pairs. A later analysis estimated false discovery rates by permuting HLA or CMV assignments 20 times. In a later analysis, co-occurring TCRs were grouped using DBSCAN, with TCRdist sequence similarity added in when clustering inside HLA-allele-positive subsets. Repertoires with fewer than 30,000 or more than 120,000 public chains were left out of co-occurrence clustering, as were roughly five repertoires with anomalous nucleotide sharing. This is the immuneACCESS table as TCRdb keeps it, with only in-frame sequences that have V and J called. A part of the clones is gone; compared with another copy, unresolved V genes explain less than half, and the rest is unexplained. V, J and clone size are taken as reported in that table, and D and trimming were inferred from the DNA itself. The sample has 120,000 to 150,000 clones on record, approximately 71% of them singletons. Around 3.4% of the sample is in the top ten clones.

The cohort was made up of 500 to 800 healthy bone marrow donors. All cohort members were sampled while nominally healthy, although unrecorded immune exposures were likely present. The donor tested CMV seronegative, placing the donor among the approximately 360 seronegative members of the cohort. Each donor provided a peripheral blood sample, and peripheral blood mononuclear cells were used for TCR beta sequencing. The Qiagen DNeasy Blood Extraction Kit was used to extract genomic DNA from the blood cell samples. The receptor was isolated from a man aged 35-49 years in good health and CMV-seronegative. Specimen: PBMCs. The chain is assembled from TRBV5-1 and TRBJ2-6, with a tentative D gene TRBD1 over 5 matching bases. The CDR3 here reads CASSPGRDSGANVLTF. The nucleotides are TGCGCCAGCAGCCCGGGCAGGGACTCTGGGGCCAACGTCCTGACTTTC. Where the CDR3 stops, the reference TRBV5-1 and TRBJ2-6 genes take over; the full variable domain is KAGVTQTPRYLIKTRGQQVTLSCSPISGHRSVSWYQQTPGQGLQFLFEYFSETQRNKGNFPGRFSGRQFSNSRSEMNVSTLELGDSALYLCASSPGRDSGANVLTFGAGSRLTVL.